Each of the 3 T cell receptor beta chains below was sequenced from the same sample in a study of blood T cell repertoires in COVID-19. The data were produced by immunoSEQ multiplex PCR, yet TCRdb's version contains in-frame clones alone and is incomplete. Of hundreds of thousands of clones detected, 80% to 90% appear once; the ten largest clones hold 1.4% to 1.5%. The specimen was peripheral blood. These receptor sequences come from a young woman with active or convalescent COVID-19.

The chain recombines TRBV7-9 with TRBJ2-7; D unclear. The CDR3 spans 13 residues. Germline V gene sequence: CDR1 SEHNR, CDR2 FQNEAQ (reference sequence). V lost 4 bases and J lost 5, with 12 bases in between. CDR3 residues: CASSSLLRDEQYF. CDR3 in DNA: TGTGCCAGCAGCTCCCTGCTACGGGACGAGCAGTACTTC.

In nucleotides, the CDR3 is TGTGCCAGCAGCTTGGGGTCCAGGAATGAGCAGTTCTTC. It yields the protein CASSLGSRNEQFF. The chain recombines TRBV5-4 with TRBJ2-1; D remains unclear. Per the germline V gene, CDR1 is SGHNT and CDR2 is YYREEE (reference sequence). V lost 0 bases and J 7 bases, leaving 8 bases between the germline ends. The length of the CDR3 is 13 residues.

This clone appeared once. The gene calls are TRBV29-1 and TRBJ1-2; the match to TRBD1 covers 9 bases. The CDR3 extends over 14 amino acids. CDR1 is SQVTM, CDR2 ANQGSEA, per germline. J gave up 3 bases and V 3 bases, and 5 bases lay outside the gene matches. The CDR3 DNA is TGCAGCGTTGAGCTACAGGGGGCAGACTATGGCTACACCTTC. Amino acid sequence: CSVELQGADYGYTF.